Presented here are 15 T cell receptor beta chains from one specimen sequenced in a study of spatial heterogeneity in lung cancer. These receptors lack a known antigen. TCRdb re-called the 5' RACE reads through MiXCR, storing one row per CDR3 protein. The table lists approximately 10,000 distinct CDR3 sequences, about 5.7% of them singletons. Specified time point: sample taken at primary tumor resection. Study-level findings and limits: Tumor mutation counts were tracked by expanded intratumoral alpha and beta TCR counts.

This specimen consisted of lung tumor tissue, obtained at surgery. Every receptor here comes from a female donor with early-stage non-small cell lung cancer.

By its share, this clonotype is medium-sized. J is TRBJ2-1 and V is TRBV20-1; D unresolved. The CDR3 is 12 amino acids. Trimming left V 8 bases short and J 3 bases short, with 11 bases between. The germline CDR1 and CDR2 sequences are DFQATT and SNEGSKA (reference sequence). This CDR3 reads CSKDIIYNEQFF. The CDR3 bases are TGCAGTAAAGATATTATCTACAATGAGCAGTTCTTC.

This rearrangement joins TRBV29-1 to TRBJ1-2; weak D call: TRBD1 (5 bases). CDR1 and CDR2 from the germline V gene are SQVTM and ANQGSEA. This CDR3 comprises 14 residues. Deletions cut 4 bases from V and 4 bases from J, with 16 bases between. The CDR3 is CSVGPGQGFYGYTF. For the CDR3, the DNA is TGCAGCGTTGGCCCGGGGCAGGGATTCTATGGCTACACCTTC.

In this sample, this clonotype turned up once. Given a much more abundant clone one base away, this may be a read error. The CDR3: CASARERGSSTDTQYF. Written as DNA, the CDR3 is TGTGCCAGCGCGAGGGAGCGGGGGTCGAGCACAGATACGCAGTATTTT. This rearrangement joins TRBV2 to TRBJ2-3, with 8 positions matching TRBD2. The CDR3 is 16 residues long. Germline trimming cut 8 bases from V and 0 bases from J; bases unmatched to any gene: 10. Germline loops: CDR1 SNHLY, CDR2 FYNNEI.

V and J are TRBV7-9 and TRBJ1-3; no definite D call. Germline assignment: CDR1 SEHNR and CDR2 FQNEAQ (reference sequence). V was shortened by 4 bases and J by 4 bases, with 14 bases between the two germline ends. The CDR3 is 15 residues long. The DNA of the CDR3 is TGTGCCAGCAGCTACTCTGGAGGGCGAGGAAACACCATATATTTT. Encoded protein: CASSYSGGRGNTIYF.

The V call is TRBV6-2 or TRBV6-3, the J call TRBJ2-3; D is unresolved. Looked up from germline, CDR1 is MNHEY and CDR2 is SVGEGT. The CDR3 is 13 amino acids. Trimming removed 0 bases at V and 2 bases at J, with 3 bases between. The CDR3 loop reads CASSYSNTDTQYF. CDR3 bases: TGTGCCAGCAGTTACTCGAACACAGATACGCAGTATTTT.

On this clonotype: A much more abundant neighbour one base away suggests this may be a read error. J is TRBJ2-1 and V is TRBV7-2; 11 bases fit TRBD2. Unmatched junction bases numbered 15, after V lost 4 bases and J lost 7 bases. Germline assignment: CDR1 SGHTA and CDR2 FQGNSA. The CDR3 is made up of 18 amino acids. CDR3 DNA sequence: TGTGCCAGCAGCTCCAGCTTTAAACTAGCGGGAGAGGGAAATGAGCAGTTCTTC. It is translated as CASSSSFKLAGEGNEQFF.

This clonotype has at least ten counts. The chain uses TRBV20-1 and TRBJ2-7; tentatively, D is TRBD1 (6 bases). Deletions cut 5 bases from V and 0 bases from J, with 14 bases between. This CDR3 spans 14 amino acids. The V gene's germline CDR1 is DFQATT and CDR2 SNEGSKA (reference sequence). The CDR3 reads CSASRGRGSYEQYF. CDR3 DNA sequence: TGCAGTGCTTCCAGGGGAAGGGGCTCCTACGAGCAGTACTTC.

By sample fraction, this clonotype is medium-sized. The rearrangement links TRBV12-3 or TRBV12-4 to TRBJ2-2; D gene uncertain. The CDR3 is made up of 14 amino acids. The V end lost 8 bases, the J end lost 1 base, and 11 bases lay between the germline ends. CDR3 bases: TGTGCCAGCTATCGGACCGAGAACACCGGGGAGCTGTTTTTT. Amino acids: CASYRTENTGELFF.

This clonotype has a count of ten or more. The chain uses TRBV27 and TRBJ2-1; 12 bases map to TRBD2. CDR1 is MNHEY and CDR2 is SMNVEV in the germline V gene (reference sequence). Trimming cost V 5 bases and J 7 bases; bases outside gene matches: 6. The CDR3 runs 15 residues. CDR3 in amino acids: CASSLLAGGPNEQFF. The CDR3 region has the DNA TGTGCCAGCAGTCTTCTAGCGGGAGGGCCGAATGAGCAGTTCTTC.

This clonotype has a count of ten or more. The V call is TRBV6-5, the J call TRBJ2-2, with no clear D. This CDR3 has 16 amino acids. Deletions cut 4 bases from V and 6 bases from J, with 18 bases between. The germline CDR1 and CDR2 sequences are MNHEY and SVGAGI. The CDR3 protein is CASSSRTVVGSGELFF. In DNA form, the CDR3 reads TGTGCCAGCAGTTCCCGGACGGTCGTGGGTTCCGGGGAGCTGTTTTTT.

This clonotype was detected a few times. V gene TRBV5-1 combines with J gene TRBJ2-3; 8 bases align to TRBD2. Germline V CDR1 and CDR2: SGHRS, YFSETQ. V dropped 1 base and J dropped 4; count of bases not matched to a gene: 2. CDR3 length: 14 residues. CDR3 protein: CASSLIAGSDTQYF. The CDR3 DNA sequence: TGCGCCAGCAGCTTGATAGCGGGATCAGATACGCAGTATTTT. Full variable domain (outside the CDR3, taken from reference TRBV5-1 and TRBJ2-3): KAGVTQTPRYLIKTRGQQVTLSCSPISGHRSVSWYQQTPGQGLQFLFEYFSETQRNKGNFPGRFSGRQFSNSRSEMNVSTLELGDSALYLCASSLIAGSDTQYFGPGTRLTVL.

In its sample, this clonotype was seen a few times. V and J are TRBV5-1 and TRBJ2-3, with D tentatively TRBD2 (6 bases). Germline V gene sequence: CDR1 SGHRS, CDR2 YFSETQ. Trimming shortened V by 7 bases and J by 2 bases, and 8 bases separated the two germline ends. This CDR3 contains 12 residues. The CDR3 region has the DNA TGCGCCAGCGGGGGGAACACAGATACGCAGTATTTT. The encoded protein is CASGGNTDTQYF.

By sample fraction, this clonotype is medium-sized. The V call is TRBV28, the J call TRBJ1-2; 7 bases line up with TRBD1. Trimming at V came to 7 bases and at J to 4 bases, leaving 9 bases not matched to a gene. The CDR3 sequence is 14 residues long. CDR1 and CDR2 from the germline V gene are MDHEN and SYDVKM. The CDR3 DNA follows: TGTGCCAGCACCGCATACAGGGGACTCTATGGCTACACCTTC. Its protein is CASTAYRGLYGYTF.

There are many counts of this clonotype. This chain connects TRBV25-1 to TRBJ2-1; 9 bases line up with TRBD1. V gave up 8 bases and J gave up 8 bases; unmatched junction bases: 4. This CDR3 is 12 amino acids long. Germline lookup yields CDR1 MGHDK and CDR2 SYGVNS. CDR3 protein: CASSGQGYEQFF. The DNA for the CDR3 is TGTGCCAGCTCGGGACAGGGTTATGAGCAGTTCTTC.

This clonotype was counted at least ten times. CDR3 sequence: CASSLMGQTTEAFF. CDR3 nucleotides: TGTGCCAGCAGCTTAATGGGACAAACCACTGAAGCTTTCTTT. The genes are TRBV7-2 and TRBJ1-1, with D possibly being TRBD1 (6 bases). The CDR3 has 14 residues. Per germline, CDR1 SGHTA and CDR2 FQGNSA. V was pared by 2 bases and J by 4 bases, with 11 bases between.